Following are 14 T cell receptor beta chains from one sample sequenced in a study of CD8+CD57+ T cells in acquired aplastic anemia (dated by TCRdb to the late 2010s). The reads were generated on an Illumina HiSeq 2000. Profiling of TCR beta VDJ combinations and CDR3 sequences used genomic DNA as the template. The public reads were reprocessed in TCRdb via fastp at Q25 and MiXCR, keeping in-frame beta chains. When rows share a CDR3 protein, they turn into one entry using the most common DNA and genes. The sample table shows hundreds of thousands of distinct CDR3 sequences, and around 72% are seen once. Jointly, the top ten make up around 4% of the sample. What was sequenced was sorted CD4+, CD8+, or CD8+CD57+ T cells (not recorded which) from PBMCs. The receptors come from a human donor in good health, serving as a control.

The chain employs TRBV6-2 or TRBV6-3 and TRBJ1-4, with D perhaps matching TRBD1 (5 bases). The length of the CDR3 is 14 residues. Germline CDR1 reads MNHEY; CDR2 reads SVGEGT. V dropped 6 bases and J dropped 7 bases, with 15 bases sitting between them. The CDR3 is CASSTGTSGEKLFF. In DNA form, the CDR3 reads TGTGCCAGCAGCACCGGGACGTCGGGTGAAAAACTGTTTTTT.

At least ten counts were recorded for this clonotype. The V and J genes are TRBV19 and TRBJ1-3, with D unclear. V lost 5 bases and J lost 7, with 15 bases in between. Germline V CDR1 and CDR2: LNHDA, SQIVND (reference sequence). The CDR3 extends over 14 amino acids. CDR3 loop: CASSPKTGRNTIYF. CDR3 DNA: TGTGCCAGTAGTCCGAAGACCGGACGGAACACCATATATTTT.

V and J are TRBV20-1 and TRBJ1-1; 8 nucleotides agree with TRBD1. The junction had 8 bases not matched to a gene; V was cut back by 8 bases and J by 6 bases. CDR3 length: 12 residues. The V gene's germline CDR1 is DFQATT and CDR2 SNEGSKA (reference sequence). The CDR3 bases are TGCAGTACTGCACAGGGGGGGGCTGAAGCTTTCTTT. Translating gives CSTAQGGAEAFF.

About this clonotype itself: Just one base apart from a much larger clone, this may be a read error. This sequence joins TRBV12-3 or TRBV12-4 and TRBJ2-3; TRBD1 is a possible D gene (7 bases). The CDR3 is made up of 16 amino acids. Trimming stripped 6 bases from V and 4 bases from J, with 20 bases between. The CDR3 DNA reads TGTGCCAGCAGCCTAGATGAGGAGGGGGCCGCAGATACGCAGTATTTT. Protein sequence: CASSLDEEGAADTQYF.

With regard to this clonotype: One end of the junction varies from germline; a read error may be responsible. The gene calls are TRBV7-2 and TRBJ1-5; D remains unclear. Germline V lookup: CDR1 SGHTA, CDR2 FQGNSA. The length of the CDR3 is 14 residues. CDR3 bases: TGTGCCAGCAGCTTAGGCTGGTACCGAAAAGATACGCAGTTT. Encoded protein: CASSLGWYRKDTQF.

This rearrangement joins TRBV20-1 to TRBJ2-3, with TRBD1 as a possible D gene (6 bases). Trimming removed 3 bases from V and 10 bases from J, with 17 bases in between. The CDR3 is 13 residues long. Germline V gene sequence: CDR1 DFQATT, CDR2 SNEGSKA (reference sequence). DNA of the CDR3: TGCAGTGCTAGCGGACAGCGAAGAACCTCGCAGTATTTT. Amino acid sequence: CSASGQRRTSQYF.

This clonotype was detected only once. The gene calls are TRBV5-5 and TRBJ1-5; no clear D. Germline values: CDR1 SGHKS, CDR2 YYEKEE (reference sequence). The germline V and J ends were trimmed by 3 bases and 5 bases, with 12 bases remaining between them. This CDR3 is 14 amino acids long. CDR3 sequence (DNA): TGTGCCAGCAGCTGGCCTTGGTGGGATCAGCCCCAGCATTTT. Translation: CASSWPWWDQPQHF. Based on the CDR3 plus reference TRBV5-5 and TRBJ1-5, the full variable domain is DAGVTQSPTHLIKTRGQQVTLRCSPISGHKSVSWYQQVLGQGPQFIFQYYEKEERGRGNFPDRFSARQFPNYSSELNVNALLLGDSALYLCASSWPWWDQPQHFGDGTRLSIL.

The chain joins TRBV20-1 to TRBJ2-1, with D possibly TRBD1 on 7 matching bases. V lost 6 bases and J lost 5, with 26 bases in between. This CDR3 is built from 17 residues. CDR1 DFQATT and CDR2 SNEGSKA come from the germline V gene (reference sequence). CDR3 region: CSARGTASSRENNEQFF. In DNA, the CDR3 is TGCAGTGCCCGGGGGACAGCGAGTAGCAGGGAGAACAATGAGCAGTTCTTC.

This clonotype was seen at least ten times. V gene TRBV5-1 combines with J gene TRBJ1-2; 7 bases are a match to TRBD1. The germline CDR1 and CDR2 sequences are SGHRS and YFSETQ. This CDR3 comprises 15 residues. Unmatched junction bases numbered 10, after V lost 4 bases and J lost 4 bases. The CDR3 loop reads CASSKEDRNRYGYTF. CDR3 nucleotide sequence: TGCGCCAGCAGCAAGGAGGACAGGAACCGCTATGGCTACACCTTC.

As for this clonotype: Since no conserved phenylalanine or tryptophan closes the CDR3, a read error is the likely cause. Because the CDR3's place on the DNA is in doubt, the DNA is left out and the CDR3 is given as listed by TCRdb. The rearrangement links TRBV7-2 to TRBJ1-1; the DNA was not used to check the table's D call, TRBD1. The CDR3 contains 13 residues when both ends are counted. Germline CDR1 and CDR2: SGHTA and FQGNSA. This CDR3 reads CASSSAPSTDTQY.

The rearrangement uses TRBV19 and TRBJ2-5; 8 nucleotides line up with TRBD1. After removal of 5 bases from V and 7 bases from J, the junction contained 9 bases not matched to a gene. From germline, CDR1 is LNHDA and CDR2 SQIVND (reference sequence). The CDR3 runs to 14 residues. The CDR3 DNA reads TGTGCCAGTAGTGACGACAGGGGAGAGGGGACCCAGTACTTC. Residues: CASSDDRGEGTQYF. Supplemented by reference TRBV19 and TRBJ2-5, the full variable domain reads DGGITQSPKYLFRKEGQNVTLSCEQNLNHDAMYWYRQDPGQGLRLIYYSQIVNDFQKGDIAEGYSVSREKKESFPLTVTSAQKNPTAFYLCASSDDRGEGTQYFGPGTRLLVL.

V and J are TRBV7-8 and TRBJ2-3; the match to TRBD2 covers 9 bases. Per the germline V gene, CDR1 is SGHVS and CDR2 is FQNEAQ. The trim removed 5 bases at V and 5 bases at J, leaving 14 bases unmatched. This CDR3 contains 17 residues. CDR3 loop: CASSQPRGGAGKDTQYF. The CDR3 region has the DNA TGTGCCAGCAGCCAACCACGCGGGGGGGCCGGAAAAGATACGCAGTATTTT.

This chain links TRBV9 with TRBJ1-4; 9 nucleotides align to TRBD1. Germline CDR1 reads SGDLS; CDR2 reads YYNGEE. This CDR3 contains 14 residues. V gave up 3 bases and J gave up 16 bases; unmatched junction bases: 13. CDR3 DNA: TGTGCCAGCAGCGCGGGACAGGGCCGCCACGAGCAGTTTTTT. Protein sequence: CASSAGQGRHEQFF.

This chain links TRBV20-1 with TRBJ2-7; maybe TRBD1 (6 bases). CDR1 is DFQATT and CDR2 is SNEGSKA in the germline V gene (reference sequence). V lost 5 bases and J lost 2, with 13 bases in between. CDR3 length: 13 residues. This CDR3 reads CSAQIPGAYEQYF. The CDR3 nucleotides read TGCAGTGCTCAGATACCAGGGGCCTACGAGCAGTACTTC.